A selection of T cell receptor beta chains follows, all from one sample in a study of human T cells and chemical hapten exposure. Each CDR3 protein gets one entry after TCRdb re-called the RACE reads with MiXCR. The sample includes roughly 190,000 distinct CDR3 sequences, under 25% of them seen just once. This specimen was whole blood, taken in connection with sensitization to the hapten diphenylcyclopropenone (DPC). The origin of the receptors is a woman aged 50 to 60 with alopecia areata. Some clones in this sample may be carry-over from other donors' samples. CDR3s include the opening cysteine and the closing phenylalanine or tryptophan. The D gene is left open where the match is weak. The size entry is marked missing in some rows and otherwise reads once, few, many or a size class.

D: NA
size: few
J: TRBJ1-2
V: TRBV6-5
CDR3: CASSYGATGQGYTF
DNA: TGTGCCAGCAGTTACGGCGCTACAGGACAAGGCTACACCTTC

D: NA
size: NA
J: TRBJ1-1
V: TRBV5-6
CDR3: CASSLVDSTEAFF
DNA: TGTGCCAGCAGCTTGGTCGATAGCACTGAAGCTTTCTTT

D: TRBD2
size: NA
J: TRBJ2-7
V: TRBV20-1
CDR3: CSGSSGSYEQYF
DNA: TGCAGTGGTAGTAGCGGGAGTTACGAGCAGTACTTC

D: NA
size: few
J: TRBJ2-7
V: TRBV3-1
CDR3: CASSQGVTIYEQYF
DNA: TGTGCCAGCAGCCAGGGAGTGACCATCTACGAGCAGTACTTC

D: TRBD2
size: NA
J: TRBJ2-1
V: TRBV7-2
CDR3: CASSRPGTSDNEQFF
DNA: TGTGCCAGCAGCCGTCCCGGGACTAGCGACAATGAGCAGTTCTTC

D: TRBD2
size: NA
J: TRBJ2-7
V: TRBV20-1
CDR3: CSAELAGSYEQYF
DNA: TGCAGTGCCGAACTAGCGGGAAGCTACGAGCAGTACTTC

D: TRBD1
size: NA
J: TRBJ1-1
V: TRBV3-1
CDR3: CASSQGRRGTESSTEAFF
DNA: TGTGCCAGCAGCCAAGGCCGCCGGGGGACAGAATCCAGCACTGAAGCTTTCTTT

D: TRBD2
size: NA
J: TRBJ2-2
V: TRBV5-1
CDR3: CASSPGLAIGGTGELFF
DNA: TGCGCCAGCAGCCCCGGACTAGCGATAGGAGGAACCGGGGAGCTGTTTTTT

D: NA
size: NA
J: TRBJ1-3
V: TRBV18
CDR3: CASSPSATNGNTIYF
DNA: TGTGCCAGCTCACCGTCGGCCACGAATGGAAACACCATATATTTT

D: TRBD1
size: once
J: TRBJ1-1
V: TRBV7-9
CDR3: CASSLEPGQGARTEAFF
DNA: TGTGCCAGCAGCTTAGAACCGGGACAGGGGGCTCGAACTGAAGCTTTCTTT

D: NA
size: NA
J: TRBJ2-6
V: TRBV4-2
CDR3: CASSQEPIAASGANVLTF
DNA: TGTGCCAGCAGCCAAGAGCCAATAGCGGCCTCTGGGGCCAACGTCCTGACTTTC

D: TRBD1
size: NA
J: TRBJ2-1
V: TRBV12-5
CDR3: CASGFGTGEFF
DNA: TGTGCTAGTGGTTTCGGGACAGGGGAGTTCTTC

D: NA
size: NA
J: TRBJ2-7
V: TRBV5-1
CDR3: CASSLSVASSYEQYF
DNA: TGCGCCAGCAGCTTGAGTGTCGCTAGCTCCTACGAGCAGTACTTC

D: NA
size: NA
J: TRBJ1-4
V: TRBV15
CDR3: CATSRDNRGRGEKLFF
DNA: TGTGCCACCAGCAGAGATAATCGGGGACGGGGTGAAAAACTGTTTTTT

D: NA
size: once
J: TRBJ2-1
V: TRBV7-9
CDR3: CASSSPPGQSSYNEQFF
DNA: TGTGCCAGCAGCTCCCCACCGGGACAAAGCTCCTACAATGAGCAGTTCTTC

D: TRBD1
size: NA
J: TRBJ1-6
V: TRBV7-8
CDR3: CASSLSGDSNSPLHF
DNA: TGTGCCAGCAGCTTAAGCGGGGACAGCAATTCACCCCTCCACTTT

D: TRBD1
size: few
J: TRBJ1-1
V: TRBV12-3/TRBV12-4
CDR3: CASSSGATGTEAFF
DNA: TGTGCCAGCAGTTCCGGGGCGACAGGGACTGAAGCTTTCTTT

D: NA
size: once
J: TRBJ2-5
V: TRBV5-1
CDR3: CASSSGPQATQYF
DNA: TGCGCCAGCAGCTCAGGTCCTCAAGCGACCCAGTACTTC

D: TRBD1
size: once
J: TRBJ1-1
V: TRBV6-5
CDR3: CASSYDRGRPEAFF
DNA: TGTGCCAGCAGTTACGACAGGGGGCGGCCTGAAGCTTTCTTT

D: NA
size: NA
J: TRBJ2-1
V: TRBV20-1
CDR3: CSAPGTPSSYNEQFF
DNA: TGCAGTGCTCCCGGGACCCCGAGCTCCTACAATGAGCAGTTCTTC

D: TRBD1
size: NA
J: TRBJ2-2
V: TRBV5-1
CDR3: CASSWTGNTGELFF
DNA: TGCGCCAGCAGCTGGACAGGGAACACCGGGGAGCTGTTTTTT

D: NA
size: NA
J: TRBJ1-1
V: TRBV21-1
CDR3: CASGGQGNNTEAFF
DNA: TGTGCCAGCGGGGGACAGGGTAACAACACTGAAGCTTTCTTT

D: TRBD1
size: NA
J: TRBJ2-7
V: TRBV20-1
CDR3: CSARGAGTDSYEQYF
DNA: TGCAGTGCTAGAGGGGCCGGGACAGACTCCTACGAGCAGTACTTC

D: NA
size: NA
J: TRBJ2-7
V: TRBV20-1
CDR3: CSARLVHEQYF
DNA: TGCAGTGCAAGACTAGTCCACGAGCAGTACTTC

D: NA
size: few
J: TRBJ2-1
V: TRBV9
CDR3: CASSVASGDHEQFF
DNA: TGTGCCAGCAGCGTAGCTTCTGGCGATCATGAGCAGTTCTTC

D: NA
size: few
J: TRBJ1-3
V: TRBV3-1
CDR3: CASSQWDYSGNTIYF
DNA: TGTGCCAGCAGCCAATGGGACTACTCTGGAAACACCATATATTTT

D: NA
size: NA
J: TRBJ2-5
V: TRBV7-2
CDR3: CASSLARGQETQYF
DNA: TGTGCCAGCAGCTTAGCGCGGGGACAAGAGACCCAGTACTTC

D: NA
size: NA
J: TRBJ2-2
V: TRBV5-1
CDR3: CASSPSAGSATGELFF
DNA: TGCGCCAGCAGTCCCTCCGCAGGGAGCGCCACCGGGGAGCTGTTTTTT

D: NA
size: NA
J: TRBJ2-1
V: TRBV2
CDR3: CASSEQGMNEQFF
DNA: TGTGCCAGCAGTGAACAGGGGATGAATGAGCAGTTCTTC

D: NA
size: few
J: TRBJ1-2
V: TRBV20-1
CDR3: CSARDVTNYGYTF
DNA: TGCAGTGCTAGAGATGTCACTAACTATGGCTACACCTTC

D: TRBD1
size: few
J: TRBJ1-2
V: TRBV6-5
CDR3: CASSKPTGNYGYTF
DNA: TGTGCCAGCAGTAAGCCGACAGGGAACTATGGCTACACCTTC

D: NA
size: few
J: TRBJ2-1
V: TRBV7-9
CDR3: CASSFLNGLGEQFF
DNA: TGTGCCAGCAGCTTCTTAAACGGACTCGGTGAGCAGTTCTTC

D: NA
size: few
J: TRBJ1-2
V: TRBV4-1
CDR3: CASSQDRVLGYGYTF
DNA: TGCGCCAGCAGCCAAGACAGGGTTTTAGGGTATGGCTACACCTTC

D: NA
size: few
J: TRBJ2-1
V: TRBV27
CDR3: CASRGRYNEQFF
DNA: TGTGCCAGCCGCGGACGGTACAATGAGCAGTTCTTC

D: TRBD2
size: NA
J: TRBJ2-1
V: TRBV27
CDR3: CASSFGPGLPYNEQFF
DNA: TGTGCCAGCAGTTTTGGCCCGGGACTACCATACAATGAGCAGTTCTTC

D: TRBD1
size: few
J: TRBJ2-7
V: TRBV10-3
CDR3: CAIRPGQGADEQYF
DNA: TGTGCCATCAGACCGGGACAGGGAGCCGACGAGCAGTACTTC

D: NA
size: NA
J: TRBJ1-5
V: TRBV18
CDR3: CASSPSGEYQPQHF
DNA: TGTGCCAGCTCACCATCAGGGGAATATCAGCCCCAGCATTTT